This record covers a single T cell receptor (beta chain). These data are taken from a study of shared clonotypes between healthy human individuals. Repertoires were generated with immunoSEQ multiplex PCR, while TCRdb's copy carries only in-frame clones and drops some. The sample includes some 1.1 million clones, around 77% of them seen just once. The authors divided CD4+ cells into CD45RA+ naive and CD45RA-negative memory subsets. Germline CDR1 SGHRS, CDR2 YFSETQ. Trimming took 4 bases from V and 0 from J, leaving 8 bases between them. The CDR3 is made up of 14 amino acids. The TCR was taken from a man between 18 and 35 years old in good health. Some clones in this sample may be carry-over from other donors' samples. Sequenced: memory CD4+ T cells from PBMCs. Noted subset: CD45RA-negative fraction. The gene calls are TRBV5-1 and TRBJ1-5; D unresolved. CDR3 amino acids: CASSPDTSNQPQHF. The CDR3 bases are TGCGCCAGCAGCCCAGATACTAGCAATCAGCCCCAGCATTTT.